This TCR beta chain was retrieved from a study of cytomegalovirus exposure and HLA in healthy donors. Study-level points and caveats: Highly shared variants forming one cluster were likely a sequencing artifact. As confirmed in vitro, a few CMV-associated chains were specific for CMV antigens.

PCR used 60 Vbeta primers and 13 Jbeta primers. The table came from immunoSEQ multiplex PCR; TCRdb's copy has only in-frame clones and leaves some out. The sample table includes more than 50,000 clones. Note on this clone: What it binds is not known.

The length of the CDR3 is 13 residues. With 0 bases removed from V and 3 bases from J, the gap between germline ends came to 6 bases. In germline, CDR1 is SGHRS, CDR2 YFSETQ. This cohort consisted of healthy bone marrow donors. The sequence came from a man aged 45-60 years in good health and CMV-seropositive. The rearrangement joins TRBV5-1 to TRBJ1-2; the D gene is possibly TRBD1 (6 bases). Source material: PBMCs. For the CDR3, the DNA is TGCGCCAGCAGCTTGGGGACAGACTATGGCTACACCTTC. Protein product: CASSLGTDYGYTF.